The entry below describes one T cell receptor (beta chain). Which antigen it targets is not known. Base-call qualities are not available, and no considerably larger clone is one nucleotide away. The germline ends are 14 bases apart after V is trimmed by 5 bases and J by 9 bases. Reading the germline V gene (reference sequence) gives CDR1 GTSNPN and CDR2 SVGIG. From the cysteine through the phenylalanine, the CDR3 covers 12 amino acids. The DNA shown is the 36-base CDR3, in frame from base 1. The library was generated by PCR. Sequencing was carried out with an Illumina HiSeq 4000. High-throughput sequencing was used to profile the CDR3 region of the TCR beta-chain in every patient. The study's processing was this. The researchers built a classifier to tell apart papillary thyroid cancer patients with distant metastasis, based on CDR3 differences among clinicopathological groups. Repertoire diversity was assessed with the Shannon index, and tumor-blood repertoire similarity with the Morisita-Horn index. TCRdb trimmed public reads at Q25 via fastp, called clones via MiXCR and kept in-frame beta chains. These V and J calls are TCRdb output, not the study's own analysis. In this sample the table shows 13,000 or so clones, approximately 30% of which occur a single time. In total, the top ten clones hold about 12% of the sample.

The data were obtained in a study of metastatic and nonmetastatic thyroid tumors (dated by TCRdb to 2020 to 2022). Study-wide context: Repertoires from peripheral blood and from tumor or nodule tissue samples of malignant and benign thyroid patients were compared. Broader findings and caveats from the paper: TCR beta diversity was reported as significantly higher in malignant tumors than in benign nodules, in both blood and tumor samples.

No patient had received any treatment before thyroid surgery. Patient clinical samples collected from about 2011 to 2018 were retrospectively analysed using T-cell receptor beta sequencing. The sequence came from a male donor with papillary thyroid cancer or a benign thyroid nodule (not recorded which). Some clones in this sample may be carry-over from other donors' samples. The sequence is built from TRBV30 and TRBJ2-1, and TRBD2 may be the D gene, going by 6 matching bases. The sequencing sample was made of tumor tissue. The CDR3 has the sequence CAWGGSGVEQFF. The DNA sequence is given as TGTGCCTGGGGAGGGAGCGGAGTTGAGCAGTTCTTC.